This TCR beta chain was observed in a study of Graves' ophthalmopathy and Graves' hyperthyroidism. In the study overall: Hyperthyroidism showing no ophthalmopathy within 18 months of follow-up was stable.

RNA transcripts were the template, and TCR beta CDR3 regions were amplified from them. First-round RT-PCR used HTBI primers; second-round multiplex PCR followed. TCRdb processed the multiplex PCR reads anew with MiXCR; each CDR3 protein has one entry. The table records over a million distinct CDR3 sequences, around a third of them present only once. Patients in the hyperthyroidism group, adults aged 18 to 65, were newly diagnosed, under 2 months' duration. Serum thyroxine and TRAb, along with clinical symptoms, thyroid ultrasound and orbital computed tomography, were what diagnosis relied on. Germline-derived CDR1 and CDR2 are DFQATT and SNEGSKA (reference sequence). CDR3 length equals 16 residues. Trimming left V 0 bases short and J 4 bases short, with 16 bases between. This clonotype was picked up a small number of times. The target antigen is unknown. Findings of the study overall: This model predicted ophthalmopathy progression (sensitivity 60% to 71%, specificity about 73%).

What was sequenced was peripheral blood or thyroid tissue (not recorded which). The chain joins TRBV20-1 to TRBJ1-5; D gene uncertain. The receptor was isolated from an adult man with Graves' hyperthyroidism. The CDR3 reads CSARDIYGDPNQPQHF. In nucleotides, the CDR3 is TGCAGTGCTAGAGATATCTACGGGGATCCGAATCAGCCCCAGCATTTT.